The 10 T cell receptor beta chains given below trace back to one sample, sequenced in a study of shared clonotypes between healthy human individuals. CD45RO-negative, CCR7-positively selected cells formed the naive CD8 fraction, excluding terminally differentiated effector memory CD45RA+ cells. Sequencing was performed with immunoSEQ multiplex PCR; in TCRdb, only in-frame clones are kept and a portion is missing. This sample has 650,000 to 800,000 clones, with about 91% found just once. The source material was naive CD8+ T cells sorted from blood. All receptors come from a man under 40 in good health.

V and J are TRBV7-6 and TRBJ1-1; D ambiguous. The CDR3 consists of 13 residues. Trimming removed 1 base from V and 3 bases from J, with 6 bases in between. The germline V gene encodes CDR1 SGHVS and CDR2 FNYEAQ. The CDR3 nucleotides are TGTGCCAGCAGCTTAGAAGAGGACACTGAAGCTTTCTTT. It encodes CASSLEEDTEAFF.

The V and J genes are TRBV7-9 and TRBJ1-3; D remains unclear. From germline, CDR1 is SEHNR and CDR2 FQNEAQ (reference sequence). The CDR3 extends over 17 amino acids. V was cut by 1 base and J by 0 bases, with 13 bases left in between. The CDR3 region is CASSLVTTLTSGNTIYF. As DNA, the CDR3 is TGTGCCAGCAGCTTAGTTACGACACTCACCTCTGGAAACACCATATATTTT. Full variable domain (outside the CDR3, taken from reference TRBV7-9 and TRBJ1-3): DTGVSQNPRHKITKRGQNVTFRCDPISEHNRLYWYRQTLGQGPEFLTYFQNEAQLEKSRLLSDRFSAERPKGSFSTLEIQRTEQGDSAMYLCASSLVTTLTSGNTIYFGEGSWLTVV.

The chain is built from TRBV28 and TRBJ2-5; 14 bases align to TRBD2. Germline-derived CDR1 and CDR2 are MDHEN and SYDVKM. Trimming cost V 5 bases and J 4 bases; bases outside gene matches: 3. The CDR3 runs 15 residues. CDR3 region: CASSQGLAGVETQYF. CDR3 in DNA: TGTGCCAGCAGTCAGGGACTAGCGGGAGTAGAGACCCAGTACTTC.

This CDR3 is CASSFPYRGTNYGYTF. CDR3 in DNA: TGTGCCAGCAGCTTCCCGTACAGGGGGACTAACTATGGCTACACCTTC. The chain couples TRBV7-9 to TRBJ1-2, with 8 bases matching TRBD1. The germline gives CDR1 SEHNR, CDR2 FQNEAQ (reference sequence). V gave up 3 bases and J gave up 0 bases; unmatched junction bases: 6. CDR3 length equals 16 residues.

The chain joins TRBV7-8 to TRBJ2-7, with 8 bases identical to TRBD1. Trimming at V came to 2 bases and at J to 6 bases, leaving 12 bases not matched to a gene. Germline V gene data show CDR1 as SGHVS and CDR2 as FQNEAQ. The CDR3 extends over 16 amino acids. In DNA form, the CDR3 reads TGTGCCAGCAGCTTACCCCGGGACAGGAGAAGCAGCGAGCAGTACTTC. This sequence encodes CASSLPRDRRSSEQYF.

This CDR3 reads CASGTGATGNTIYF. In nucleotides, the CDR3 is TGTGCCAGCGGTACAGGGGCGACTGGAAACACCATATATTTT. This chain connects TRBV5-6 to TRBJ1-3, with 7 bases lining up with TRBD1. V was clipped by 7 bases and J by 2 bases; unmatched bases: 6. The CDR3 is 14 residues long. Germline V gene sequence: CDR1 SGHDT, CDR2 YYEEEE.

The V and J genes are TRBV19 and TRBJ2-1, with D perhaps being TRBD1 or TRBD2 (5 bases each). The germline V gene has CDR1 LNHDA and CDR2 SQIVND (reference sequence). This CDR3 spans 15 amino acids. Trimming removed 1 base at V and 2 bases at J, with 9 bases between. In DNA form, the CDR3 reads TGTGCCAGTAGTATAGTTGGGGGTCCCTACAATGAGCAGTTCTTC. It yields the protein CASSIVGGPYNEQFF. Together with reference TRBV19 and TRBJ2-1, the CDR3 gives the full variable domain: DGGITQSPKYLFRKEGQNVTLSCEQNLNHDAMYWYRQDPGQGLRLIYYSQIVNDFQKGDIAEGYSVSREKKESFPLTVTSAQKNPTAFYLCASSIVGGPYNEQFFGPGTRLTVL.

The V and J genes are TRBV29-1 and TRBJ2-1; 8 bases fit TRBD2. The germline CDR1 and CDR2 sequences are SQVTM and ANQGSEA. The CDR3 contains 22 residues. The V segment lost 0 bases and the J segment 0 bases; nucleotides outside the gene matches: 22. CDR3 sequence (DNA): TGCAGCGTTGAAGATCCTGAAAAACCGGGACTAGAGGTCACGGGCTCCTACAATGAGCAGTTCTTC. Amino acids: CSVEDPEKPGLEVTGSYNEQFF.

The rearrangement links TRBV7-7 to TRBJ2-3, with TRBD2 as a possible D gene (6 bases). V lost 4 bases to trimming and J lost 2 bases, with 16 bases between them. Germline-derived CDR1 and CDR2 are SSHAT and FNYEAQ (reference sequence). The CDR3 spans 16 residues. CDR3 DNA: TGTGCCAGCAGCTCCGGGCAGGCGGGACCCACAGATACGCAGTATTTT. It is translated as CASSSGQAGPTDTQYF.

CDR3 loop: CAVEARTGVEKQFF. The CDR3 DNA follows: TGTGCCGTCGAGGCCCGGACAGGGGTAGAGAAGCAGTTCTTC. The rearrangement links TRBV7-9 to TRBJ2-1; TRBD1 matches 9 bases. Unmatched junction bases numbered 16, after V lost 11 bases and J lost 11 bases. The germline CDR1 and CDR2 sequences are SEHNR and FQNEAQ (reference sequence). There are 14 residues in the CDR3. Full variable domain (rest looked up from reference TRBV7-9 and TRBJ2-1): DTGVSQNPRHKITKRGQNVTFRCDPISEHNRLYWYRQTLGQGPEFLTYFQNEAQLEKSRLLSDRFSAERPKGSFSTLEIQRTEQGDSAMYLCAVEARTGVEKQFFGPGTRLTVL.